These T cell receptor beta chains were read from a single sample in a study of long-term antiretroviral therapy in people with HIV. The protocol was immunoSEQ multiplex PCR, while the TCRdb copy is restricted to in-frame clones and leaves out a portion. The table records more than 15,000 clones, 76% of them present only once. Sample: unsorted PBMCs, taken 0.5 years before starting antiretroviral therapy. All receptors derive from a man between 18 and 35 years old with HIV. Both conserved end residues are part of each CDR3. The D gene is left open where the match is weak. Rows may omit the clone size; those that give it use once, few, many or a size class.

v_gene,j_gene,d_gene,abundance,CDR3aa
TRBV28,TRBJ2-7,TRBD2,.,CASSLFGTSGSYEQYF
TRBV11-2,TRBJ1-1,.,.,CASRIGEAFF
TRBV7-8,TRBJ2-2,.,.,CASLGNTGELFF
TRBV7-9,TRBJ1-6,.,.,CASSVRDFGLHF
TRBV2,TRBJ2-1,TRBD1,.,CASSEAGQGQNEQFF
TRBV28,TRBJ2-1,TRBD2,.,CASNPSGVGNEQFF
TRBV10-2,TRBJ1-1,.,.,CASSATDRNTEAFF
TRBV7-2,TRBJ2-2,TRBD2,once,CASSLRGGGNTGELFF
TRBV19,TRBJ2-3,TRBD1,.,CASSASGQLLSDTQYF
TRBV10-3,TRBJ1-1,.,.,CAISDFGGENTEAFF
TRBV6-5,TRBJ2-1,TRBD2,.,CASGRESYNEQFF
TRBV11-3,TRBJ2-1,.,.,CASSPASRSSYNEQFF
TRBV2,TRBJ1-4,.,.,CASTSRPLIEKLFF
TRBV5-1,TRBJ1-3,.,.,CASSSGPGDTIYF
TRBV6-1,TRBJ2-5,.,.,CASEVDFQETQYF
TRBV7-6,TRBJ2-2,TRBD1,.,CASSPGTAQYTGELFF
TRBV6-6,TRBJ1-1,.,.,CASSYLRQPNTEAFF
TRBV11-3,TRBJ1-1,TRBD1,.,CASSRDRGNTEAFF
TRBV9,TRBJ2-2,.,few,CASSGSSSGELFF
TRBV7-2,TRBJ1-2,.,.,CASSTGPGRDYGYTF
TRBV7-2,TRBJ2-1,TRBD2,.,CASSPGAGDYEQFF
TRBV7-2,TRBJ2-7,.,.,CASSLVPGGYEQYF
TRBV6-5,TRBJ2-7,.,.,CASSYGGTPSYEQYF
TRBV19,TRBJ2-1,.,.,CASSMRDLPYNEQFF
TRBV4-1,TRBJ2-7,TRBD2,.,CASSPKVQGLAGWEQYF
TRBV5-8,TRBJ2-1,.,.,CASRGGGGPYNEQFF
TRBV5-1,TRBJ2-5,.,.,CASSFSYDSSSQETQYF
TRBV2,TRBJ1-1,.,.,CASSQTGKPENTEAFF
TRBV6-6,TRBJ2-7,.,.,CASTVGRGFYEQYF
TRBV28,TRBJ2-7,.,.,CASSLQREQYF
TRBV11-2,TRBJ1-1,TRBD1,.,CASSSTPGTGDPEAFF
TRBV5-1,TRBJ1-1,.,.,CASSEGMNTEAFF
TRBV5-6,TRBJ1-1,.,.,CASSLGAEAFF
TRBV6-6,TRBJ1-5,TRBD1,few,CASRLTGGGQPQHF
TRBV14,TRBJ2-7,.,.,CASSYRELLEQYF
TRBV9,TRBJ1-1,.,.,CASSVGSGPTEAFF
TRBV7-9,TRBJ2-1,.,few,CASSSQGKGNEQFF
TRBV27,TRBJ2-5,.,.,CASSTEGGFGETQYF
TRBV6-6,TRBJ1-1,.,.,CASSYSRDLNTEAFF
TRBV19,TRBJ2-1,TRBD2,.,CASSLSGGYNEQFF
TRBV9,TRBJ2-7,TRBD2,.,CASSRTSGYEQYF
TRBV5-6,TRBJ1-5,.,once,CASSRPEGFNFQPQHF
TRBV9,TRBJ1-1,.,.,CASSVAPDTEAFF
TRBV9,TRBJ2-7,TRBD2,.,CASSAGGLAGDYEQYF
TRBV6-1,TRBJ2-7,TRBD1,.,CASSEGQGAFYEQYF
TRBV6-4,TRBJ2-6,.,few,CASSVGGLSGANVLTF
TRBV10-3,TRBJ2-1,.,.,CAISLDNNEQFF
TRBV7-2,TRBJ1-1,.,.,CASSLGAGNTEAFF
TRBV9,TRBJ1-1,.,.,CASSPSAEINTEAFF
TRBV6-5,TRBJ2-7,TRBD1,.,CASSSGTGPFEQYF
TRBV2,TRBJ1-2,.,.,CASSEAPSTGLKGYTF
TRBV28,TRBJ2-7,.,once,CASTPSGTLEQYF
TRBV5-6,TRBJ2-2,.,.,CASSLTGFGAGELFF
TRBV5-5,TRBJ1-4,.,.,CASSLGRFSNNEKLFF
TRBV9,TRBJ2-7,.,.,CASSVALQGPDEQYF
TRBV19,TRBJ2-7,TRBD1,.,CASRDRANSYEQYF
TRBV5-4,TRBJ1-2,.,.,CASSSQPGTAYGYTF
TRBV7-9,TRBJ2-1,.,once,CASSFASANNEQFF